This T cell receptor beta chain was recorded in a study of cytomegalovirus exposure and HLA in healthy donors. Study details: Among 150 million to 200 million T cells, an earlier analysis found around 100 million unique TCR beta sequences.

Findings and caveats of the study: What was likely a sequencing artifact was a cluster of highly shared sequence variants.

Researchers ran the PCR with 60 Vbeta and 13 Jbeta primers. Produced via immunoSEQ multiplex PCR; TCRdb's table is partial and in-frame only. Across approximately 50,000 clones, the top ten clones capture roughly 12% of the sample. This CDR3 is 18 amino acids long. CDR1 is SGHTA and CDR2 is FQGNSA in the germline V gene. V lost 1 base to trimming and J lost 4 bases; unmatched junction nucleotides: 13. Worth noting for this clone: Its antigen is still unknown.

The V and J genes are TRBV7-2 and TRBJ2-5; 9 bases fit TRBD2. The sample taken for sequencing was PBMCs. This TCR came from a man between 18 and 35 years old in good health and CMV-seropositive. The CDR3 sequence is CASSLEIRGSGRPETQYF. The DNA of the CDR3 is TGTGCCAGCAGCTTAGAAATCAGGGGTAGCGGGAGACCAGAGACCCAGTACTTC.